This TCR beta chain was identified during a study of CD8 T cells in ankylosing spondylitis. Whole-study findings and limits: Disease-linked clones were CD8+ and relatively rare in peripheral blood. As reported, disease-linked clones showed significant enrichment in matched ankylosing spondylitis synovial fluid. A TCR beta motif of roughly 8 highly homologous variants appeared characteristic of ankylosing spondylitis blood. A subset of motif variants has previously been described in the synovial fluid and blood of reactive arthritis.

This clonotype was counted between two and nine times. Its antigen remains unidentified. Quantitative 5'-RACE with molecular barcodes produced the TCR beta libraries. TCRdb processed the 5' RACE reads anew with MiXCR; each CDR3 protein has one entry. This sample yields some 800,000 distinct CDR3 sequences, of which approximately 12% are seen a single time; just over 0.5% belongs to the top ten. The V gene lost 1 base and the J gene lost 8 bases, with 8 bases spanning the gap. The CDR3 extends over 13 amino acids. Germline-derived CDR1 and CDR2 are SGHTA and FQGNSA. Sequencing was done on a sample of blood, either unsorted or a sorted T cell fraction (not recorded which). This TCR was sampled from a male donor with ankylosing spondylitis. The rearrangement joins TRBV7-2 to TRBJ1-4, with D unclear. DNA for the CDR3: TGTGCCAGCAGCTTAGTCTATGGAGAAAAACTGTTTTTT. It encodes CASSLVYGEKLFF.